Below, 14 T cell receptor beta chains from the same sample are listed, as sequenced in a study of beta chain features in type 1 diabetes. The investigators reverse transcribed all of the isolated RNA, so they sequenced expressed TCRB transcripts. The data were produced by immunoSEQ multiplex PCR, yet TCRdb's version contains in-frame clones alone and is incomplete. The data hold 150,000 or so clones, with around 10% observed a single time. Sequenced: central memory CD4+ T cells from blood. These receptors all stem from a man aged 18 to 35 in good health.

This clone was observed a handful of times. V gene TRBV30 combines with J gene TRBJ1-2; tentative D call: TRBD1 (5 bases). The CDR3 length is 13 residues. Trimming took off 8 bases at V and 6 bases at J, with 19 bases between the two ends. Germline values: CDR1 GTSNPN, CDR2 SVGIG (reference sequence). The CDR3 here is CAETRGRGDGYTF. The CDR3 DNA follows: TGTGCCGAGACTCGGGGGAGGGGAGATGGCTACACCTTC.

This clone was recorded a few times. The chain combines TRBV9 with TRBJ1-1; D ambiguous. Germline CDR1 and CDR2: SGDLS and YYNGEE. The CDR3 runs to 14 residues. With 4 bases removed from V and 1 base from J, the gap between germline ends came to 11 bases. The CDR3 DNA follows: TGTGCCAGCAGCTTCTTAACAGAGAACACTGAAGCTTTCTTT. It encodes CASSFLTENTEAFF.

The rearrangement uses TRBV29-1 and TRBJ1-2; D gene ambiguous. The CDR3 contains 9 residues. Germline V gene sequence: CDR1 SQVTM, CDR2 ANQGSEA. Trimming cost V 6 bases and J 8 bases, with 7 bases left between them. CDR3 loop: CSVAAGYTF. Written as DNA, the CDR3 is TGCAGCGTAGCGGCCGGCTACACCTTC. Using reference TRBV29-1 and TRBJ1-2 for the parts outside the CDR3, the full variable domain is SAVISQKPSRDICQRGTSLTIQCQVDSQVTMMFWYRQQPGQSLTLIATANQGSEATYESGFVIDKFPISRPNLTFSTLTVSNMSPEDSSIYLCSVAAGYTFGSGTRLTVV.

In its sample, this clone was seen a few times. J is TRBJ1-1 and V is TRBV6-6, with a possible D match to TRBD1 (5 bases). V was pared by 8 bases and J by 1 base, with 11 bases between. CDR3 length equals 13 residues. Germline V CDR1 and CDR2: MNHNY, SVGAGI (reference sequence). The CDR3 reads CASVRQPNTEAFF. The CDR3 nucleotides read TGTGCCAGCGTACGACAGCCGAACACTGAAGCTTTCTTT.

There are many counts of this clone. The chain employs TRBV4-3 and TRBJ1-1, with TRBD1 as a possible D gene (5 bases). Trimming stripped 4 bases from V and 4 bases from J, with 22 bases between. Germline CDR1 LGHNA, CDR2 YSLEER. The CDR3 has 17 residues. This chain's CDR3 is CASSLGTLRRGGTEAFF. The CDR3 bases are TGCGCCAGCAGCCTGGGGACGCTTAGGCGTGGTGGCACTGAAGCTTTCTTT.

The gene calls are TRBV6-4 and TRBJ2-1; D call uncertain. V dropped 4 bases and J dropped 5 bases, with 3 bases sitting between them. The CDR3 extends over 11 amino acids. Per germline, CDR1 MRHNA and CDR2 SNTAGT. The CDR3 nucleotides read TGTGCCAGCAGTGCCAACAATGAGCAGTTCTTC. Translating it yields CASSANNEQFF.

The V call is TRBV6-5, the J call TRBJ2-5; TRBD2 matches at 8 bases. The CDR3 has 13 residues. Germline assignment: CDR1 MNHEY and CDR2 SVGAGI. The V gene end was trimmed by 10 bases and the J gene end by 0 bases; junction bases not matched to a gene: 4. The CDR3 sequence is CATRSGDQETQYF. The CDR3, as DNA: TGTGCCACCCGTAGCGGGGACCAAGAGACCCAGTACTTC.

The chain couples TRBV19 to TRBJ2-7, with 12 nucleotides matching TRBD1. CDR1 LNHDA and CDR2 SQIVND come from the germline V gene (reference sequence). The CDR3 runs to 15 residues. V shed 5 bases, J shed 5 bases, and the junction held 7 bases outside the gene matches. The CDR3 is CASSSPGTGGDEQYF. The CDR3 region has the DNA TGTGCCAGTAGTTCCCCAGGGACAGGGGGCGACGAGCAGTACTTC.

The chain recombines TRBV7-9 with TRBJ2-5; no reliable D call. The closer fit of TRBJ2-7 to the DNA end suggests the J call may be wrong. Germline CDR1 and CDR2: SEHNR and FQNEAQ (reference sequence). The CDR3 consists of 12 residues. The CDR3, as DNA: TGTGCCAGCAGCTTAGCGCTCGTCGAGCAGTACTTC. Its translation: CASSLALVEQYF.

Concerning this clone: Other DNA sequences in the sample encode the same CDR3. The chain couples TRBV7-2 to TRBJ2-3, with D unclear. V lost 3 bases and J 1 base, leaving 5 bases between the germline ends. CDR1 and CDR2 (germline): SGHTA, FQGNSA. There are 13 residues in the CDR3. DNA for the CDR3: TGTGCCAGCAGCTTTACGGGCACAGATACGCAGTATTTT. Its protein is CASSFTGTDTQYF.

The V and J genes are TRBV5-1 and TRBJ1-1; possibly TRBD1 for D (6 bases). CDR1 SGHRS and CDR2 YFSETQ come from the germline V gene. The CDR3 extends over 16 amino acids. The V and J ends lost 4 bases and 2 bases respectively, with 18 bases between them. This CDR3 is CASSPPQGLGNTEAFF. In DNA form, the CDR3 reads TGCGCCAGCAGCCCACCCCAGGGGTTAGGAAACACTGAAGCTTTCTTT.

This clone was observed at least ten times. The identical CDR3 is also encoded by other nucleotide sequences in the sample. The gene calls are TRBV29-1 and TRBJ1-1; TRBD1 is a possible D gene (5 bases). Trimming took 5 bases from V and 1 from J, leaving 5 bases between them. CDR1 is SQVTM, CDR2 ANQGSEA, per germline. The length of the CDR3 is 11 residues. CDR3 loop: CSVRGNTEAFF. CDR3 nucleotide sequence: TGCAGCGTTAGGGGGAACACTGAAGCTTTCTTT.

The rearrangement joins TRBV19 to TRBJ1-2, with 8 bases matching TRBD1. The CDR3 sequence is 14 residues long. The V gene's germline CDR1 is LNHDA and CDR2 SQIVND (reference sequence). V gave up 6 bases and J gave up 4 bases; unmatched junction bases: 7. Here the CDR3 DNA reads TGTGCCAGTAGCACCAGGGACAGGATCTATGGCTACACCTTC. Its protein is CASSTRDRIYGYTF.

This clone turned up a few times. V gene TRBV7-2 combines with J gene TRBJ2-3; TRBD1 matches 12 bases. Trimming cost V 5 bases and J 4 bases; bases outside gene matches: 1. This CDR3 has 14 residues. In germline, CDR1 is SGHTA, CDR2 FQGNSA. CDR3 amino acids: CASSRDRGPDTQYF. CDR3 sequence (DNA): TGTGCCAGCAGCCGGGACAGGGGGCCAGATACGCAGTATTTT.